This T cell receptor beta chain was captured in a study of a mutant IDH1 vaccine in newly diagnosed glioma. Study details: Of the patients given treatment, approximately 60% were male and about 38% were female, and a mean age of about 44 years was recorded. Weeks 35 and 47 hosted visits V12 and V13, respectively.

Time point indicated: week 47, end of study. Every vaccination contained 300 ug of the mutant IDH1 20-mer peptide and was paired with topical imiquimod. CDR1 SQVTM and CDR2 ANQGSEA come from the germline V gene. Losses at the gene ends were 6 bases for V and 3 bases for J; bases not matched to a gene: 8. The CDR3 has 14 residues. TCRdb's table, derived via immunoSEQ multiplex PCR, lists solely in-frame clones and lacks some. The sample includes tens of thousands of clones, more than 80% of them seen just once. Note on this clone: Its target is not known.

This TCR came from a woman between 40 and 50 years old with glioma. This specimen was PBMCs, taken from a glioma patient whose treatment included an IDH1 peptide vaccine. The rearrangement uses TRBV29-1 and TRBJ2-7; TRBD1 aligns across 10 bases. The CDR3 region is CSVDIRDRGYEQYF. For the CDR3, the DNA is TGCAGCGTGGATATTCGGGACAGGGGCTACGAGCAGTACTTC.